A selection of T cell receptor beta chains follows, all from one sample in a study of early T cells in non-severe SARS-CoV-2 infection. Via MiXCR, TCRdb re-called the 5' RACE reads, giving one row per CDR3 protein. The sample includes about 71,000 distinct CDR3 sequences, roughly an eighth seen only once; the top ten take about an eighth. Sequenced material: whole blood. All receptors derive from an adult who was a healthcare worker with PCR-confirmed SARS-CoV-2 infection or an uninfected control (not recorded which). CDR3s leave out the opening cysteine and the closing phenylalanine or tryptophan. A D gene is named only where the DNA matches it firmly. Part of the rows lack a size; the others show once, few, many or a class for expanded clones.

>TRBV2|TRBJ2-7|NA|NA
ASSELLVGTGEQY
>TRBV5-1|TRBJ2-5|few|TRBD2
ASSLTAGNQETQY
>TRBV7-9|TRBJ2-7|many|NA
ASSLGTGALVEQY
>TRBV6-2/TRBV6-3|TRBJ2-7|NA|NA
ASRATGDVRHEQY
>TRBV12-3/TRBV12-4|TRBJ2-4|NA|NA
ASSLGGNIQY
>TRBV20-1|TRBJ1-3|many|NA
SANDRNTIY
>TRBV11-2|TRBJ2-3|NA|NA
ASSLEFSTDTQY
>TRBV20-1|TRBJ2-3|NA|TRBD1
SAIRGPSADTQY
>TRBV19|TRBJ1-5|few|NA
ASSTGQGQPQH
>TRBV6-1|TRBJ2-2|NA|TRBD2
ASSEVVRLAGGTGELF
>TRBV19|TRBJ2-1|few|NA
ASSITGGRDNEQF
>TRBV6-5|TRBJ2-7|many|TRBD1
ASRRQGYEQY
>TRBV12-3/TRBV12-4|TRBJ2-3|NA|TRBD2
ASSSGGAADTQY
>TRBV12-3/TRBV12-4|TRBJ1-5|NA|NA
ASSRSNGQPQH
>TRBV2|TRBJ1-5|NA|NA
ASSEGTARGNQPQH
>TRBV5-1|TRBJ2-3|NA|NA
ASRLEGPSTDTQY
>TRBV12-3/TRBV12-4|TRBJ1-1|few|NA
ASSSHRWNTEAF
>TRBV5-6|TRBJ2-3|NA|NA
ASSLASRPTDTQY
>TRBV3-1|TRBJ2-7|NA|TRBD2
ASSPLLAGGTYEQY
>TRBV7-7|TRBJ2-1|many|NA
ASSRGLADNEQF
>TRBV12-5|TRBJ2-1|NA|NA
ASAAGDNSYNEQF
>TRBV28|TRBJ2-5|many|NA
ASSRPTGGFHETQY
>TRBV6-5|TRBJ1-2|NA|TRBD1
ASSTRTGGTYGYT
>TRBV14|TRBJ1-3|few|NA
ASSQGTRTLNTIY
>TRBV29-1|TRBJ2-7|NA|NA
SSRTSSYEQY
>TRBV27|TRBJ1-5|few|NA
ASSSPDQPQH
>TRBV18|TRBJ1-1|NA|NA
ASSQGLNTEAF
>TRBV6-2/TRBV6-3|TRBJ1-2|NA|NA
ASTKPPAQT
>TRBV7-6|TRBJ1-5|many|TRBD1
ASSSGTGSNQPQH
>TRBV20-1|TRBJ2-7|few|NA
SAVCYEQY
>TRBV12-3/TRBV12-4|TRBJ2-1|few|NA
ASRPGTTKEQF
>TRBV29-1|TRBJ1-1|NA|NA
SAPDGSNTEAF
>TRBV12-5|TRBJ2-2|few|NA
ASGLVVGPPGELF
>TRBV14|TRBJ1-3|NA|NA
ASSHRGSSGNTIY
>TRBV6-1|TRBJ1-1|many|NA
ASSGWQITEAF
>TRBV3-1|TRBJ1-1|few|TRBD1
ASSHLTDRVNTEAF
>TRBV12-3/TRBV12-4|TRBJ2-7|NA|NA
ASSFGGRSSGEQY
>TRBV27|TRBJ2-5|NA|NA
ASSSYGGAETQY
>TRBV3-1|TRBJ2-1|many|TRBD2
ASSQGGGRGNEQF
>TRBV20-1|TRBJ2-5|many|NA
SAPRDGWYQETQY
>TRBV25-1|TRBJ2-5|few|NA
ASSVGGFQETQY
>TRBV25-1|TRBJ1-1|few|NA
ASSEDSGRTEAF
>TRBV29-1|TRBJ1-2|many|TRBD1
SVGQAGWYGYT
>TRBV6-6|TRBJ2-3|few|TRBD2
ASTHSGAGDFDTQY
>TRBV29-1|TRBJ2-5|NA|NA
SVEAGRRETQY
>TRBV13|TRBJ1-6|NA|TRBD1
ASSSDREYSPLH
>TRBV6-5|TRBJ1-2|once|NA
ASSYLGFFDGYT
>TRBV29-1|TRBJ1-1|once|NA
SVAVSRGEAF
>TRBV14|TRBJ2-3|NA|NA
ASSQAGADTQY
>TRBV7-8|TRBJ1-2|NA|TRBD1
ASSSNPGQGSAYT
>TRBV20-1|TRBJ2-7|few|TRBD1
SARGDRGHYEQY
>TRBV7-2|TRBJ2-7|NA|NA
ASSSRTDRSHEQY
>TRBV6-1|TRBJ1-5|few|NA
ASSEAGGANQPQH